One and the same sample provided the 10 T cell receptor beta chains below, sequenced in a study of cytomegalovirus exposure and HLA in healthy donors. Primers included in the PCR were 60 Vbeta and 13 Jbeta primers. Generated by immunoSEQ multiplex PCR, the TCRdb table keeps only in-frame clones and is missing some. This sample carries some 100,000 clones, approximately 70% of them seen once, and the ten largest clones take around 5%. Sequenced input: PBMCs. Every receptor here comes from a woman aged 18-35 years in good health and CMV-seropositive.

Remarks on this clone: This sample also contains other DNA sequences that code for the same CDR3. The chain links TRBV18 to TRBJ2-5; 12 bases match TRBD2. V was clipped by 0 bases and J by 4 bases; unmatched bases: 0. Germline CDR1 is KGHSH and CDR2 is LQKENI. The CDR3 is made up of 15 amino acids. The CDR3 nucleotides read TGTGCCAGCTCACCACCGGGACTAGCGGGAGAGACCCAGTACTTC. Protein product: CASSPPGLAGETQYF.

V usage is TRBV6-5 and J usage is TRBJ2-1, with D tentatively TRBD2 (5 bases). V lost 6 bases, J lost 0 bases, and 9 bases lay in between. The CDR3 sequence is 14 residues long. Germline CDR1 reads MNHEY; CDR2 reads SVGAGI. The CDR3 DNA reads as TGTGCCAGCAGCCGAGAGGGCTCCTACAATGAGCAGTTCTTC. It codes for CASSREGSYNEQFF.

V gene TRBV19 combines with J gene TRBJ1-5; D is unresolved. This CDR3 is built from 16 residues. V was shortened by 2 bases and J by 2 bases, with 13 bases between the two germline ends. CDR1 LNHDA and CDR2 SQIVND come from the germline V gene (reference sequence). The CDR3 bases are TGTGCCAGTAGTATATTGACGGGAGATGGCAATCAGCCCCAGCATTTT. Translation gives CASSILTGDGNQPQHF. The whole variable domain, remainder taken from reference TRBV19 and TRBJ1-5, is DGGITQSPKYLFRKEGQNVTLSCEQNLNHDAMYWYRQDPGQGLRLIYYSQIVNDFQKGDIAEGYSVSREKKESFPLTVTSAQKNPTAFYLCASSILTGDGNQPQHFGDGTRLSIL.

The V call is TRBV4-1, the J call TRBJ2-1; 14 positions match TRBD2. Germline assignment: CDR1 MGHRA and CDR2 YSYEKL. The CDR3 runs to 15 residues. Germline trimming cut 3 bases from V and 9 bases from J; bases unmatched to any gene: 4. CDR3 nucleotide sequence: TGCGCCAGCAGCCAGGGACTAGCGGGAGACGGTGAGCAGTTCTTC. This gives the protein CASSQGLAGDGEQFF.

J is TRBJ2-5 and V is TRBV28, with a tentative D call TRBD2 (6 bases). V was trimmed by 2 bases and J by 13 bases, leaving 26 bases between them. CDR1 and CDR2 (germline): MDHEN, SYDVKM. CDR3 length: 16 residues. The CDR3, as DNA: TGTGCCAGCAGTTTAGAAGCTTTTTGGTCGTCGACTAGTCCGTACTTC. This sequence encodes CASSLEAFWSSTSPYF. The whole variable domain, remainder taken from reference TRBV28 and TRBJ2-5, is DVKVTQSSRYLVKRTGEKVFLECVQDMDHENMFWYRQDPGLGLRLIYFSYDVKMKEKGDIPEGYSVSREKKERFSLILESASTNQTSMYLCASSLEAFWSSTSPYFGPGTRLLVL.

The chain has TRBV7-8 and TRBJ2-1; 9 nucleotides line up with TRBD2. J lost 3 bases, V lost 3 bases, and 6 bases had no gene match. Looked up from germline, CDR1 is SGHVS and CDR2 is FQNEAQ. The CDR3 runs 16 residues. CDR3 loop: CASSLGTSFGYNEQFF. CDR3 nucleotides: TGTGCCAGCAGCTTGGGGACTAGCTTCGGCTACAATGAGCAGTTCTTC.

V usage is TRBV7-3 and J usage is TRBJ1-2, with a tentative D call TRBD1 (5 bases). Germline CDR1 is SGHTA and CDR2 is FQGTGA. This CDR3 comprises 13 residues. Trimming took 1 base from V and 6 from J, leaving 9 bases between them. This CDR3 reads CASSLSGGDGYTF. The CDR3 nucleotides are TGTGCCAGCAGCTTAAGCGGGGGGGATGGCTACACCTTC.

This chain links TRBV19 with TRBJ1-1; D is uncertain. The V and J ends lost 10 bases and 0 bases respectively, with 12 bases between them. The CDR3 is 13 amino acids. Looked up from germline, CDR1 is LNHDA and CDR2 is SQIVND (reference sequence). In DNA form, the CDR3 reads TGTGCCACCCGAACAGTATTGAACACTGAAGCTTTCTTT. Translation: CATRTVLNTEAFF.

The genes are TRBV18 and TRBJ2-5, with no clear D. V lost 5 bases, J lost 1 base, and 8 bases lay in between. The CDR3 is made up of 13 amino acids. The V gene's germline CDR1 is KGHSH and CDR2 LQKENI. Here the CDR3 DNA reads TGTGCCAGCTCAGAGCGTTCCCAAGAGACCCAGTACTTC. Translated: CASSERSQETQYF.

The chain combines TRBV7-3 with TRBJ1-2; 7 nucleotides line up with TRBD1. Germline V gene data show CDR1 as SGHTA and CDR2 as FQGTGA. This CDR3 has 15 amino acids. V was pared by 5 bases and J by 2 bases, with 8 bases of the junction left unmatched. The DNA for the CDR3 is TGTGCCAGCAGCCCAGGGGGTGGTTTGAACTATGGCTACACCTTC. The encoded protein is CASSPGGGLNYGYTF.